This T cell receptor beta chain was recorded in a study of beta chain features in type 1 diabetes. Study details: The patient and healthy donor groups were comparable for age, gender and cell yields.

The study reverse transcribed the entire isolated RNA, so it sequenced expressed TCRB transcripts. The average output of naive, central memory and regulatory T cell samples was approximately 3.6 million reads. The data were produced by immunoSEQ multiplex PCR, yet TCRdb's version contains in-frame clones alone and is incomplete. The sample carries 450,000 to 550,000 clones, approximately 30% recorded once. Unmatched junction bases numbered 6, after V lost 8 bases and J lost 3 bases. In germline, CDR1 is MDHEN, CDR2 SYDVKM. This CDR3 is 16 amino acids long. Averaging roughly 120 mL, one heparinised blood draw was given by each donor.

The specimen was naive CD4+ T cells from blood. This clonotype originated in a man aged 18 to 29 in good health. The chain carries TRBV28 and TRBJ2-3, with 15 positions matching TRBD2. The CDR3 DNA reads as TGTGCCAGCGGACTAGCGGGAGGGCTCGGGACAGATACGCAGTATTTT. It encodes CASGLAGGLGTDTQYF.